The 3 T cell receptor beta chains presented below share a single source sample, sequenced in a study of T cell responses to AZD1222 COVID-19 vaccine. Profiling relied on immunoSEQ multiplex PCR, and the TCRdb table lists in-frame clones only, not all of them. Among about 140,000 clones listed, about 88% were seen once. The specimen was peripheral blood, collected 28 days after the second AZD1222 dose. The origin of the receptors is an adult who received the AZD1222 COVID-19 vaccine.

The chain uses TRBV28 and TRBJ1-2; a weak D match, TRBD1 (6 bases). Germline values: CDR1 MDHEN, CDR2 SYDVKM. Between the trimmed V and J ends, which lost 10 bases and 5 bases, there was a span of 23 bases. CDR3 length equals 15 residues. CDR3 loop: CATLIQGGRLYGYTF. In DNA form, the CDR3 reads TGTGCCACATTAATACAGGGAGGACGCCTTTATGGCTACACCTTC.

V and J are TRBV5-1 and TRBJ2-1; D not resolved. Germline-derived CDR1 and CDR2 are SGHRS and YFSETQ. Trimming stripped 4 bases from V and 6 bases from J, with 17 bases between. This CDR3 comprises 15 residues. The CDR3 protein is CASSLRPQIANEQFF. CDR3 DNA: TGCGCCAGCAGCCTTCGGCCCCAGATCGCCAATGAGCAGTTCTTC.

The chain employs TRBV2 and TRBJ1-4, with a possible D match to TRBD1 (6 bases). Per the germline V gene, CDR1 is SNHLY and CDR2 is FYNNEI. V was clipped by 6 bases and J by 8 bases, with 19 bases between them. This CDR3 spans 15 amino acids. CDR3 residues: CASSGSGGREEKLFF. The CDR3 region has the DNA TGTGCCAGCAGCGGCTCCGGGGGCAGGGAAGAAAAACTGTTTTTT.